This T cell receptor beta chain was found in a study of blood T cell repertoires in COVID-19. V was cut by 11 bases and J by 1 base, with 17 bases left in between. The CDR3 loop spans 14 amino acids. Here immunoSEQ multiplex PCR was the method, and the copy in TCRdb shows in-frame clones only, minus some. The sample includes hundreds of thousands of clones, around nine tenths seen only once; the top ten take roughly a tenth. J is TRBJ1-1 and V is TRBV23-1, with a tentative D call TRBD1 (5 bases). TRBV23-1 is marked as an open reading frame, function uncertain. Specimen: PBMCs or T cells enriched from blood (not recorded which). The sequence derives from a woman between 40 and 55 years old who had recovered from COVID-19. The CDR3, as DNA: TGCGCCCCCGCGCGGGGCTCGTGGAACACTGAAGCTTTCTTT. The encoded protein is CAPARGSWNTEAFF.